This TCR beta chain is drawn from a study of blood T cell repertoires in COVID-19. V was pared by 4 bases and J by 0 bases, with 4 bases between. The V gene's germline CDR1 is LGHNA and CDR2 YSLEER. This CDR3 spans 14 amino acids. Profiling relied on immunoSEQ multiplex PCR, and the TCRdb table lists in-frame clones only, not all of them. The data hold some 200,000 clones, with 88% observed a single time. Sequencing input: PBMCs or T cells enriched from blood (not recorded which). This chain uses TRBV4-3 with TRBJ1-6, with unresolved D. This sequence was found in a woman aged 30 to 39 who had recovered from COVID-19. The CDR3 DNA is TGCGCCAGCAGCCTGAGCTCCTATAATTCACCCCTCCACTTT. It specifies CASSLSSYNSPLHF.